This T cell receptor (beta chain) was sequenced in a study of tumor and adjacent non-tumor tissue in lung cancer. Overall study findings and caveats: Normal lung showed higher cumulative top 100 clone frequency than tumor. Compared with tumor, normal lung showed significantly lower TCR diversity.

The CDR3 sequence is 15 residues long. No cell sorting was done before RNA was extracted from the tissue. Distant lung tissue was collected more than 3 cm away from the tumor edge. The library came from three nested PCR rounds adapted from ARM-PCR protocols. TCRdb re-called the multiplex PCR reads with MiXCR, one entry per CDR3 protein. Found here are approximately 120,000 distinct CDR3 sequences, under 65% of them singletons; the top ten hold under 20%. Remarks on this clonotype: As yet, its antigen is unknown.

The chain links TRBV21-1 to TRBJ2-7; the DNA was not compared with TRBD2, the D call given in the table. TRBV21-1 is termed a pseudogene. Sequenced: distant non-tumor lung tissue. This receptor was obtained from a man between 60 and 75 years old with non-small cell lung cancer. For the CDR3, the DNA is TGTGCCAGCAGCAAATCAGTGGAGGGGATGAAAGAGCAGTACTTC. It encodes CASSKSVEGMKEQYF.